This T cell receptor beta chain was captured in a study of PD-L1 blockade in urothelial cancer. Overall study context: Males with bladder-origin urothelial cancer made up about 85% of the roughly 29 patients.

Specified time point: pretreatment peripheral blood. TCRdb keeps only in-frame clones here, not all; method: immunoSEQ multiplex PCR. The table shows about 43,000 clones, with 70% to 90% occurring only once. The CDR3 is made up of 13 amino acids. With 3 bases removed from V and 6 bases from J, the gap between germline ends came to 11 bases. CDR1 is SGHDN, CDR2 FVKESK, per germline. The J gene is TRBJ1-2, the V gene TRBV14, with D possibly matching TRBD1 (5 bases). The source is a man aged 55 to 70 with urothelial cancer. The source was PBMCs, collected around atezolizumab (anti-PD-L1) treatment. CDR3 loop: CASSQKRGNGYTF. CDR3 coding DNA: TGTGCCAGCAGCCAGAAACGGGGGAATGGCTACACCTTC.